This is a list of T cell receptor beta chains from one sample in a study of CD8+CD57+ T cells in acquired aplastic anemia. From the reads, TCRdb called clonotypes with MiXCR, one entry per CDR3 protein. The sample records over 150,000 distinct CDR3 sequences, about 48% being singletons. Sample: sorted CD4+, CD8+, or CD8+CD57+ T cells (not recorded which) from PBMCs. The receptors here all came from a human donor with aplastic anemia. Each CDR3 is given with its conserved first and last residue. The D gene is left open where the match is weak. Clone sizes are given selectively: once, few, many, or a class where the clone is expanded.

size	D	V	length	J	CDR3	DNA
-	-	TRBV19	10	TRBJ2-2	CASSMGGLFF	TGTGCCAGTAGTATGGGGGGGCTGTTTTTT
-	-	TRBV24-1	11	TRBJ1-2	CATSDWGGYTF	TGTGCCACCAGTGATTGGGGCGGCTACACCTTC
many	-	TRBV6-5	14	TRBJ1-1	CATFRGEGNTEAFF	TGTGCCACCTTCAGGGGTGAGGGGAACACTGAAGCTTTCTTT
many	-	TRBV12-3/TRBV12-4	13	TRBJ2-7	CASSPGTLYEQYF	TGTGCCAGCAGTCCCGGGACTTTATACGAGCAGTACTTC
many	TRBD1	TRBV5-1	16	TRBJ2-2	CASSLVGTGTTGELFF	TGCGCCAGCAGCTTGGTAGGGACAGGAACCACCGGGGAGCTGTTTTTT
-	-	TRBV30	17	TRBJ1-5	CAWSVVQGFYSNQPQHF	TGTGCCTGGAGTGTAGTCCAGGGTTTTTATAGCAATCAGCCCCAGCATTTT
-	TRBD2	TRBV20-1	16	TRBJ2-3	CSAILRASGMTDTQYF	TGCAGTGCCATTCTCAGGGCTAGCGGGATGACAGATACGCAGTATTTT
-	-	TRBV24-1	14	TRBJ2-5	CATSDLRGGETQYF	TGTGCCACCAGTGATTTGAGGGGTGGAGAGACCCAGTACTTC
-	-	TRBV10-3	16	TRBJ2-7	CAITRSLLADSYEQYF	TGTGCCATCACCCGAAGCTTATTAGCGGACTCCTACGAGCAGTACTTC
few	TRBD1	TRBV29-1	13	TRBJ1-2	CSVERQGTSGYTF	TGCAGCGTTGAAAGACAGGGGACGTCTGGCTACACCTTC
many	TRBD1	TRBV27	13	TRBJ1-1	CASRGTGNTEAFF	TGTGCCAGCAGAGGGACAGGGAACACTGAAGCTTTCTTT
-	TRBD1	TRBV20-1	11	TRBJ1-1	CSARQTGEAFF	TGCAGTGCTAGACAGACAGGGGAAGCTTTCTTT
once	-	TRBV15	14	TRBJ1-2	CATSRERLSGGYTF	TGTGCCACCAGCAGAGAGCGGCTATCGGGGGGCTACACCTTC
-	TRBD1	TRBV12-3/TRBV12-4	14	TRBJ2-2	CASRTGGVTGELFF	TGTGCCAGCAGGACAGGGGGCGTCACCGGGGAGCTGTTTTTT
-	-	TRBV20-1	12	TRBJ2-1	CSPPTGNNEQFF	TGCAGCCCCCCAACAGGGAACAATGAGCAGTTCTTC
many	-	TRBV25-1	15	TRBJ2-2	CASSELTGETGELFF	TGTGCCAGCAGTGAATTAACAGGTGAAACCGGGGAGCTGTTTTTT
-	-	TRBV5-6	12	TRBJ2-1	CASSLMGNEQFF	TGTGCCAGCAGCTTGATGGGAAATGAGCAGTTCTTC